This TCR beta chain emerged from a study of T cells after somatic rescue of genetic block (dated by TCRdb to 2019 to 2021). About the full investigation: What the study looked at was long-term robustness, specifically in a T-cell system that came about through somatic rescue of a genetic block in T-cell development.

Preparation of the library involved the immunoSEQ multiplex PCR assay. Not all clones reach the TCRdb copy of this immuneACCESS table, which keeps in-frame sequences only. Checked studies attribute under half of the gap to unresolved V genes and leave the rest unexplained. In this sample the table shows tens of thousands of clones, approximately 90% of which occur a single time. Around 3% of the sample rests with the top ten. This clone was seen only once. Its cognate antigen has yet to be identified. One base away there is no much larger clone; base qualities are not given. The CDR3 measures 15 amino acids from cysteine to phenylalanine. The kept DNA is CDR3 alone, 45 bases in frame from the first base. For CDR1 and CDR2, the germline V gene lists SNHLY and FYNNEI. V loses 4 bases, J loses 4 bases, and the germline ends lie 13 bases apart.

Rearrangement joined TRBV2 to TRBJ1-4; the D gene is perhaps TRBD1, on 5 matching bases. The source is a man aged 35 to 55. Sequencing input: peripheral blood mononuclear cells (PBMCs). The DNA sequence reads TGTGCCAGCAGTGGAATAGGAGGGGTTAATGAAAAACTGTTTTTT. It is translated as CASSGIGGVNEKLFF.